This T cell receptor beta chain was documented in a study of cytomegalovirus exposure and HLA in healthy donors (dated by TCRdb to about 2017). Study-level background: An earlier analysis of some 600 of the donors reported around 280 Gb of sequence data and roughly 120 million unique TCR beta sequences obtained from around 170 million T cells. The genetic ancestry cluster associated with self-reported Caucasian donors included 70% to 85% of the roughly 400 genotyped donors. The later analysis used no new phenotypic data to find candidate immune exposures, relying instead on TCR beta sequences and their occurrence across donors. Around 300 gigabases of sequencing data and 70 million to 85 million unique TCR sequences were included in an early release covering about 700 HLA-typed donors. The aim of the study was to test whether cataloging public T cell receptors could identify signatures of past pathogen exposure. All discovery cohort repertoires had been generated using a single sequencing platform. Because of strong linkage in the cohort, 5 or 6 DR-DQ haplotypes were treated as single units for association and clustering. Typing coverage varied by locus: roughly 629-630 donors for A, B, C, DRB1 and DQB1; approximately 520 for DQA1; around 570 for DPA1; approximately 470 for DPB1. Across 300 to 400 genotyped donors of the cohort, an average of 235,054 unique TCR beta nucleotide sequences per donor were sequenced, and roughly a sixth of those sequences were non-productive. To study patterns of TCR occurrence, a later analysis re-analyzed previously published TCR beta repertoires from around 670 donors and added high-resolution HLA genotyping. High-throughput TCR immunosequencing, statistical association of individual TCRs with disease status, and machine learning were combined to predict cytomegalovirus infection status. To decide whether each TCR beta V gene segment behaved as functional or pseudogenic, an earlier analysis of some 600 of the donors relied on high-throughput TCR beta sequencing. Along with the roughly 610-subject first cohort, a separate validation cohort of around 110 different subjects was used. A later genetic analysis used genome-wide SNP genotypes for about 60% of the roughly 670 donors, treating that subset as a discovery cohort. The study profiled the T cell repertoires of 666 subjects by immunosequencing and related them to cytomegalovirus serostatus. HLA typing included class I and class II loci at four-digit resolution. Donor age, sex, ethnicity and CMV serostatus were compiled together with the repertoire data. Results and caveats for the whole study, not just this receptor: A later genetic analysis reported fewer N-insertions in productive TCRs among donors in an Asian-associated ancestry cluster than the roughly 650-donor mean. Sequencing depth was assumed to be roughly uniform across donors in the presence/absence analyses, though that assumption may not hold. In a later genetic analysis, a missense DCLRE1C variant was associated with V-gene and J-gene trimming of TCR beta chains, and the association was replicated in an independent cohort. The cohort was sequenced for TCR beta chains only, and without alpha or paired-chain data the features that could be detected were limited. Linkage disequilibrium might explain the correlated functional status among segregating V segments, but an unknown experimental factor could not be excluded. Most TCR sequences were seen in very few donors, while some public TCRs were found in many individuals. A few of the identified cytomegalovirus-associated TCR beta chains were confirmed in vitro to be specific for cytomegalovirus antigens. In an earlier analysis of around 600 of the donors, most TCR beta V segments were observed in productive rearrangements about 87% or about 30% of the time, broadly matching IMGT annotations. Because counts were too low, about 15 rarely observed V segments, including chromosome 9 orphons, were left out of the earlier analysis of roughly 600 of the donors. At a false discovery rate of 0.05, a later analysis linked some 17,000 TCR beta sequences to specific HLA alleles. Because the 87-base-pair reads could not distinguish some IMGT-functional V segments, including TRBV6-2 and TRBV6-3, those segments were excluded. In the study, some 160 TCR beta chains were listed as associated with cytomegalovirus. The classifier was reported to diagnose cytomegalovirus status with high specificity and sensitivity in both the original cohort and the validation cohort. In a later analysis, several top co-occurrence clusters were reported to appear linked to parvovirus B19, influenza, CMV and Epstein-Barr virus. According to the authors, the approach could potentially be generalized to other disease states and immunological phenotypes. Because HLA typing was unavailable for some donors at each locus, only the typed subset was used in association tests. Strong co-occurrence of HLA alleles, especially DR and DQ, made assigning TCR associations to individual alleles difficult. In a later analysis, HLA-associated TCR beta chains were found to be more clonally expanded and to have lower generation probabilities than equally common non-associated chains. Immune exposure information for the cohort was limited to CMV serostatus. A cluster of highly shared sequence variants was judged likely to be a technical artifact of the sequencing pipeline. A later analysis found that TCR association rates varied across HLA loci, with DRB1 alleles showing the most associated TCRs and HLA-C alleles the fewest. According to a later analysis, most CMV-associated TCR beta chains appeared to be HLA-restricted, and the HLA associations seemed to be driven largely by CMV exposure. A further reported finding was that TCR beta sequences accurately predicted the HLA-A and HLA-B alleles for most subjects in the first cohort.

The junction shows trimming of 1 base on V and 4 bases on J, plus 13 bases between the germline ends. Including cysteine and phenylalanine, the CDR3 has 14 amino acids. The sequence is cut down to CDR3 DNA, 42 bases in frame from base 1. Reading the germline V gene (reference sequence) gives CDR1 GTSNPN and CDR2 SVGIG. The cohort comprised more than 550 healthy bone marrow donors. All cohort members were sampled while nominally healthy, although unrecorded immune exposures were likely present. The donor was CMV seropositive and was included in the group of 290 or so seropositive cohort members. A peripheral blood sample was collected from each donor, and TCR beta sequencing was performed on peripheral blood mononuclear cells. The Qiagen DNeasy Blood Extraction Kit was used to extract genomic DNA from the blood cell samples. The protocol used for the library was the immunoSEQ multiplex PCR assay. For the multiplex PCR, a mixture combining 60 forward primers for TCR Vbeta segments and 13 reverse primers for TCR Jbeta segments was used. Amplification of the CDR3 region of rearranged TCR beta genes was performed with a multiplex PCR assay on genomic DNA. The amplified TCR beta libraries were sequenced on the Illumina HiSeq System as 87-base-pair reads. Per the original workflow: A later analysis counted tens of millions of unique TCR beta chains across the 690 or so repertoires, and 10 million to 11 million of these chains were shared by at least two donors. To remove PCR and sequencing errors, raw reads were error-corrected and collapsed into unique sequences using a nearest-neighbor algorithm that merged closely related sequences. To assign V, D and J gene segments, CDR3 sequences were aligned to IMGT reference sequences. For a sequence to be retained, a match of at least six nucleotides was required to both a V gene segment and a J gene segment. Rearrangements were called productive when the CDR3 lacked stop codons and stayed in frame with V and J; all others were non-productive. Following IMGT convention, CDR3 was defined as the stretch from the second conserved V-encoded cysteine to the conserved J-encoded phenylalanine. The earlier analysis of 550 to 650 of the donors excluded any sequence lacking an unambiguous match to a single V gene segment. An earlier analysis of several hundred of the donors called V segments functional above 56.7% productive rearrangements and segregating when the between-donor standard deviation exceeded 5%. To diagnose cytomegalovirus status from the catalog of TCR beta chain sequences, a statistical classification framework was built. In a later analysis, TCR nucleotide sequences were compared against IMGT/GENE-DB human TR gene sequences so that V and J genes could be assigned. A later analysis assigned CDR3 sequences and most-parsimonious VDJ recombination scenarios with the TCRdist pipeline. In a later analysis, every TCR beta chain was defined by the combination of its CDR3 amino acid sequence and its V-gene family, and reads without a unique V-gene family were dropped. To address suspected cross-contamination and a sequencing artifact, a later analysis removed 550 to 750 highly shared, low-generation-probability nucleotide sequences. A later analysis calculated a clonal expansion index for each public chain from normalized within-repertoire ranks of inferred template counts. In a later analysis, generation probabilities were computed with a VDJ recombination model fitted to out-of-frame rearrangements, and the resulting probabilities were checked against IGoR. In a later analysis, hypergeometric tests were used to score TCR-TCR, TCR-HLA and TCR-CMV co-occurrence, with a repertoire-size bias correction applied to TCR pairs. To estimate false discovery rates, a later analysis permuted the HLA or CMV assignments 20 times. In a later analysis, co-occurring TCRs were grouped using DBSCAN, and TCRdist sequence similarity was added for clustering within HLA-allele-positive subsets. Co-occurrence clustering excluded repertoires with fewer than 30,000 or more than 120,000 public chains, plus five with anomalous nucleotide sharing. Held by TCRdb, this immuneACCESS table contains in-frame sequences only and omits some clones. Under half of the omission traces to an unresolved V gene where checked; the cause of the rest is unknown. That table is the source of V, J and clone size, and D and trimming were worked out from the DNA. This sample has approximately 95,000 clones in its table, and around 72% of those were observed once. The ten largest account for about a tenth of the sample.

Of note for this clone: Its antigen remains unidentified. One base away there is no much larger clone; base qualities are not given.

The V gene is TRBV30 and the J gene is TRBJ1-2; the D gene cannot be resolved reliably. This TCR came from a young man in good health and CMV-seropositive. The sequenced sample consisted of PBMCs. The nucleotide sequence reads as follows: TGTGCCTGGAGTGCGGGAGTTTTGGGCTATGGCTACACCTTC. Translated, it reads CAWSAGVLGYGYTF.